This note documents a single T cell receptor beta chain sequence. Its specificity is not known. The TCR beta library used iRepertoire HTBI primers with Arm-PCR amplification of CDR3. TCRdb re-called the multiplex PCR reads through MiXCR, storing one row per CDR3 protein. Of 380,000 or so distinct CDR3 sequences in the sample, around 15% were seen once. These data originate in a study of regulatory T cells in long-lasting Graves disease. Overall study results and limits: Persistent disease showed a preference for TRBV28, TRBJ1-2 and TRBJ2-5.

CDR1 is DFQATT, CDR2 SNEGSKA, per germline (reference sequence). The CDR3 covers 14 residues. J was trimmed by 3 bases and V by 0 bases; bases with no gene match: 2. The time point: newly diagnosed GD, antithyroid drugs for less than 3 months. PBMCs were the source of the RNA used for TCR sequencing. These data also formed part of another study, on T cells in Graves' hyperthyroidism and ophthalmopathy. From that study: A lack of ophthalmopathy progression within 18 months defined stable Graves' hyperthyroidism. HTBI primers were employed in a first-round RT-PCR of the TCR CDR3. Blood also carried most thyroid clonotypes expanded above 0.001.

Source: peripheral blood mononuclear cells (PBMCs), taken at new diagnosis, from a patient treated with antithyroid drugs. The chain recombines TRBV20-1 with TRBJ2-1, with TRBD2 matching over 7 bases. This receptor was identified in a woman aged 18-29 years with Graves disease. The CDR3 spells CSAREGGDYNEQFF. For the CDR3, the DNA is TGCAGTGCTAGAGAGGGGGGGGACTACAATGAGCAGTTCTTC.